The 9 T cell receptor beta chains below come from one sample, sequenced in a study of blood T cell repertoires in COVID-19. Clones were sequenced by immunoSEQ multiplex PCR, and TCRdb holds only the in-frame ones, with some missing. Of 130,000 to 150,000 clones in the sample, more than 70% were seen once. The specimen was peripheral blood. These receptors were obtained from a human donor in a cohort sampled during active COVID-19.

This rearrangement joins TRBV15 to TRBJ1-2, with D maybe TRBD1 (6 bases). The germline CDR1 and CDR2 sequences are LNHNV and YYDKDF (reference sequence). CDR3 size: 14 residues. V lost 3 bases to trimming and J lost 2 bases, with 10 bases between them. CDR3 loop: CATSRDTGNYGYTF. The DNA for the CDR3 is TGTGCCACCAGCAGGGACACAGGGAACTATGGCTACACCTTC.

V and J are TRBV19 and TRBJ1-4; D call uncertain. CDR1 LNHDA and CDR2 SQIVND come from the germline V gene (reference sequence). The CDR3 is made up of 13 amino acids. V was clipped by 3 bases and J by 7 bases, with 9 bases between them. In DNA form, the CDR3 reads TGTGCCAGTAGTATGGAAACGGGTGAAAAACTGTTTTTT. The encoded protein is CASSMETGEKLFF.

The chain couples TRBV6-5 to TRBJ1-1; 7 positions match TRBD1. The trim removed 5 bases at V and 4 bases at J, leaving 4 bases unmatched. Germline-derived CDR1 and CDR2 are MNHEY and SVGAGI. The CDR3 loop spans 13 amino acids. The CDR3 here is CASSRQGRTEAFF. The CDR3 region has the DNA TGTGCCAGCAGTAGACAGGGCCGCACTGAAGCTTTCTTT.

This chain's CDR3 is CASSPRGGFAEAFF. The CDR3 coding sequence is TGTGCCAGCTCACCACGAGGAGGGTTCGCTGAAGCTTTCTTT. This chain links TRBV18 with TRBJ1-1; D uncertain. V lost 1 base and J 6 bases, leaving 12 bases between the germline ends. Germline assignment: CDR1 KGHSH and CDR2 LQKENI. The CDR3 has 14 amino acids.

V is TRBV18 and J is TRBJ1-1; no definite D call. Germline V lookup: CDR1 KGHSH, CDR2 LQKENI. The length of the CDR3 is 16 residues. V lost 4 bases and J lost 5, with 20 bases in between. CDR3 in amino acids: CASSRQRSDSGTEAFF. The CDR3 DNA reads TGTGCCAGCTCACGGCAAAGAAGTGATTCGGGAACTGAAGCTTTCTTT.

The chain's CDR3 is CASSEGQISGANVLTF. CDR3 nucleotide sequence: TGTGCCAGCAGCGAGGGACAAATCTCTGGGGCCAACGTCCTGACTTTC. The chain couples TRBV9 to TRBJ2-6; perhaps TRBD1 as D (6 bases). Germline V CDR1 and CDR2: SGDLS, YYNGEE. Trimming left V 3 bases short and J 0 bases short, with 10 bases between. The CDR3 consists of 16 residues.

The chain employs TRBV3-1 (or the pseudogene TRBV3-2) and TRBJ2-7; 9 bases align to TRBD1. The CDR3 length is 16 residues. V lost 1 base, J lost 1 base, and 5 bases stayed unmatched. Germline CDR1 is LGHDT and CDR2 is YNNKEL (reference sequence). CDR3 sequence reads: CASSQGPGQGSYEQYF. CDR3 nucleotides: TGTGCCAGCAGCCAAGGACCGGGACAGGGTTCCTACGAGCAGTACTTC.

The J gene is TRBJ2-7, the V gene TRBV6-5; 12 bases map to TRBD1. The germline CDR1 and CDR2 sequences are MNHEY and SVGAGI. Trimming cost V 6 bases and J 1 base; bases outside gene matches: 4. This CDR3 comprises 15 residues. CDR3 in DNA: TGTGCCAGCAGCAGGGACAGGGGGCCATCCTACGAGCAGTACTTC. Amino acid sequence: CASSRDRGPSYEQYF.

The V and J genes are TRBV7-9 and TRBJ1-1, with D perhaps matching TRBD1 (5 bases). The CDR3 length is 15 residues. The germline V and J ends were trimmed by 5 bases and 0 bases, with 13 bases remaining between them. In germline, CDR1 is SEHNR, CDR2 FQNEAQ (reference sequence). The CDR3 DNA sequence: TGTGCCAGCAGCCCGCAGGGAGGAATGAACACTGAAGCTTTCTTT. This sequence encodes CASSPQGGMNTEAFF.